The clone carrying this TCR beta chain appeared a few times. The entry originates in a study of patients and donors after allogeneic stem cell transplantation. There are 15 residues in the CDR3. Germline CDR1 is LNHNV and CDR2 is YYDKDF (reference sequence). V lost 2 bases to trimming and J lost 6 bases; unmatched junction nucleotides: 4. A single record per CDR3 protein comes from TCRdb applying MiXCR to the RT-PCR reads. Here the sample spans 400,000 to 450,000 distinct CDR3 sequences, roughly 17% being singletons. The chain employs TRBV15 and TRBJ2-1, with 10 bases that match TRBD2. The sequencing input was blood, either unsorted or a sorted T cell fraction (not recorded which). The sequence was collected from a human donor who was either an allogeneic HSCT recipient or a stem cell or donor lymphocyte infusion donor (not recorded which). It is not recorded whose cells these are; they may come from a transplant donor. CDR3 in amino acids: CATSRSTSGVNEQFF. CDR3 DNA: TGTGCCACCAGCAGATCTACTAGCGGGGTCAATGAGCAGTTCTTC.